One sample yielded the 30 T cell receptor beta chains listed below, sequenced in a study of blood T cell repertoires in COVID-19. Profiled with immunoSEQ multiplex PCR; TCRdb holds only in-frame clones, not every one. The sample yields roughly 400,000 clones, roughly 91% seen once. The sequenced sample was PBMCs or T cells enriched from blood (not recorded which). The receptors shown here come from a man aged 18 to 29 who had recovered from COVID-19.

This chain joins TRBV5-1 and TRBJ2-2, with a tentative D call TRBD2 (5 bases). CDR1 and CDR2 (germline): SGHRS, YFSETQ. The CDR3 length is 14 residues. V was cut by 5 bases and J by 4 bases, with 12 bases left in between. The chain's CDR3 is CASSTGSSTGELFF. The CDR3 nucleotides read TGCGCCAGCAGTACGGGGTCGAGCACCGGGGAGCTGTTTTTT.

This chain joins TRBV9 and TRBJ1-5; a possible D gene is TRBD1 (5 bases). The CDR3 runs to 15 residues. Trimming removed 0 bases from V and 2 bases from J, with 9 bases in between. Germline V lookup: CDR1 SGDLS, CDR2 YYNGEE. The CDR3 bases are TGTGCCAGCAGCGTAGAGGGGTCTGGCAATCAGCCCCAGCATTTT. Translation gives CASSVEGSGNQPQHF.

This sequence joins TRBV9 and TRBJ1-3, with 7 bases lining up with TRBD1. Losses at the gene ends were 3 bases for V and 2 bases for J; bases not matched to a gene: 5. The CDR3 contains 15 residues. Germline loops: CDR1 SGDLS, CDR2 YYNGEE. The CDR3 DNA reads as TGTGCCAGCAGCGGTTGGACAGGTGCTGGAAACACCATATATTTT. It is translated as CASSGWTGAGNTIYF.

This clone was recorded a few times. The chain employs TRBV7-2 and TRBJ1-3; D uncertain. From germline, CDR1 is SGHTA and CDR2 FQGNSA. The CDR3 is 14 amino acids. V was cut by 3 bases and J by 4 bases, with 10 bases left in between. CDR3: CASSFPDSGNTIYF. CDR3 bases: TGTGCCAGCAGCTTCCCGGACTCCGGAAACACCATATATTTT.

The CDR3 spells CASSPSRQGWNQPQHF. The CDR3 DNA follows: TGTGCCAGCAGCCCCTCTCGACAGGGCTGGAATCAGCCCCAGCATTTT. The chain recombines TRBV7-8 with TRBJ1-5; 7 bases fit TRBD1. The CDR3 spans 16 residues. Germline values: CDR1 SGHVS, CDR2 FQNEAQ. J was trimmed by 4 bases and V by 5 bases; bases with no gene match: 11. Full variable domain (missing parts from reference TRBV7-8 and TRBJ1-5): GAGVSQSPRYKVAKRGQDVALRCDPISGHVSLFWYQQALGQGPEFLTYFQNEAQLDKSGLPSDRFFAERPEGSVSTLKIQRTQQEDSAVYLCASSPSRQGWNQPQHFGDGTRLSIL.

The chain joins TRBV12-3 or TRBV12-4 to TRBJ2-2; TRBD1 might be the D (6 bases). CDR3 length: 12 amino acids. Trimming took off 8 bases at V and 6 bases at J, with 10 bases between the two ends. The CDR3: CASSQGPGELFF. CDR3 nucleotides: TGTGCCAGCTCCCAGGGGCCCGGGGAGCTGTTTTTT.

V and J are TRBV21-1 and TRBJ1-1; TRBD1 is the table's D call, not checked against the DNA. TRBV21-1 is described as a pseudogene. The CDR3 is made up of 19 amino acids. The CDR3 DNA sequence: TGTGCCAGCAGCAAATATATTAGGGACAGGGTAGTTAAGAACACTGAAGCTTTCTTT. Amino acids: CASSKYIRDRVVKNTEAFF.

CDR3 DNA sequence: TGTGCCAGCAGCTTAGGCGGATTAGAAGCTTTCTTT. The encoded protein is CASSLGGLEAFF. V gene TRBV11-2 combines with J gene TRBJ1-1; D call uncertain. CDR3 length equals 12 residues. CDR1 is SGHAT, CDR2 FQNNGV, per germline. V dropped 1 base and J dropped 8 bases, with 8 bases sitting between them.

The rearrangement uses TRBV5-5 and TRBJ2-3; D gene uncertain. The V end was cut by 0 bases, the J end by 2 bases, with 7 bases between. There are 14 residues in the CDR3. Germline V gene sequence: CDR1 SGHKS, CDR2 YYEKEE (reference sequence). The CDR3 region is CASSLAPSTDTQYF. Here the CDR3 DNA reads TGTGCCAGCAGCTTGGCTCCCTCCACAGATACGCAGTATTTT.

The chain links TRBV19 to TRBJ1-1; 8 bases map to TRBD1. Germline V gene sequence: CDR1 LNHDA, CDR2 SQIVND (reference sequence). J lost 1 base, V lost 6 bases, and 10 bases had no gene match. CDR3 length: 16 amino acids. The CDR3 sequence: CASRATLGTGNTEAFF. Written as DNA, the CDR3 is TGTGCCAGTAGGGCCACACTTGGGACAGGGAACACTGAAGCTTTCTTT.

DNA of the CDR3: TGTGCCAGCAGCTCCCAGGGAGGAGGGCCAACCTACGAGCAGTACTTC. This translates into CASSSQGGGPTYEQYF. This rearrangement joins TRBV7-3 to TRBJ2-7; the D gene is possibly TRBD2 (6 bases). Germline CDR1 and CDR2: SGHTA and FQGTGA. The CDR3 extends over 16 amino acids. Between the trimmed V and J ends, which lost 4 bases and 2 bases, there was a span of 18 bases. The whole variable domain, filled in from reference TRBV7-3 and TRBJ2-7, reads GAGVSQTPSNKVTEKGKYVELRCDPISGHTALYWYRQSLGQGPEFLIYFQGTGAADDSGLPNDRFFAVRPEGSVSTLKIQRTERGDSAVYLCASSSQGGGPTYEQYFGPGTRLTVT.

CDR3 coding DNA: TGTGCCAGCTCACGCGGGACAGGTAGCGCTAATGAAAAACTGTTTTTT. Amino acid sequence: CASSRGTGSANEKLFF. The chain joins TRBV18 to TRBJ1-4, with TRBD1 matching 8 bases. The CDR3 runs to 16 residues. Trimming cost V 4 bases and J 3 bases; bases outside gene matches: 7. Germline CDR1 KGHSH, CDR2 LQKENI. Drawing the rest from reference TRBV18 and TRBJ1-4, the complete variable domain is NAGVMQNPRHLVRRRGQEARLRCSPMKGHSHVYWYRQLPEEGLKFMVYLQKENIIDESGMPKERFSAEFPKEGPSILRIQQVVRGDSAAYFCASSRGTGSANEKLFFGSGTQLSVL.

This clone has a single count. Relative to the germline gene, one junction end is altered; a read error may explain this. The rearrangement joins TRBV7-9 to TRBJ1-1, with a weak D call TRBD1 (6 bases). The germline CDR1 and CDR2 sequences are SEHNR and FQNEAQ (reference sequence). CDR3 length equals 15 residues. CDR3 protein: CANSSPSQGYTEAFF. The CDR3 DNA sequence: TGTGCCAACAGCTCTCCGTCACAGGGTTACACTGAAGCTTTCTTT.

The J gene is TRBJ2-1, the V gene TRBV3-1 (or the pseudogene TRBV3-2); TRBD2 matches 9 bases. Trimming cost V 2 bases and J 7 bases; bases outside gene matches: 12. This CDR3 region has 17 residues. Germline V lookup: CDR1 LGHDT, CDR2 YNNKEL (reference sequence). The DNA of the CDR3 is TGTGCCAGCAGCCAAAGGAAGTTCCTAGCGGGACCGAATGAGCAGTTCTTC. Its translation is CASSQRKFLAGPNEQFF.

The chain couples TRBV7-9 to TRBJ2-1; D call uncertain. Trimming took 1 base from V and 4 from J, leaving 11 bases between them. In germline, CDR1 is SEHNR, CDR2 FQNEAQ (reference sequence). This CDR3 has 15 amino acids. CDR3 region: CASSLGGSVYNEQFF. The DNA of the CDR3 is TGTGCCAGCAGCTTAGGTGGCTCCGTATACAATGAGCAGTTCTTC. The variable domain in full, with the rest retrieved from reference TRBV7-9 and TRBJ2-1, is DTGVSQNPRHKITKRGQNVTFRCDPISEHNRLYWYRQTLGQGPEFLTYFQNEAQLEKSRLLSDRFSAERPKGSFSTLEIQRTEQGDSAMYLCASSLGGSVYNEQFFGPGTRLTVL.

V usage is TRBV2 and J usage is TRBJ1-2; maybe TRBD1 (6 bases). Trimming took off 8 bases at V and 3 bases at J, with 10 bases between the two ends. The CDR3 covers 12 residues. Germline V lookup: CDR1 SNHLY, CDR2 FYNNEI. CDR3 residues: CASLQGYYGYTF. As DNA, the CDR3 is TGTGCCAGCCTACAGGGTTACTATGGCTACACCTTC. Variable domain in full (rest from reference TRBV2 and TRBJ1-2): EPEVTQTPSHQVTQMGQEVILRCVPISNHLYFYWYRQILGQKVEFLVSFYNNEISEKSEIFDDQFSVERPDGSNFTLKIRSTKLEDSAMYFCASLQGYYGYTFGSGTRLTVV.

The count of this clone is one. This chain connects TRBV11-3 to TRBJ2-3; perhaps TRBD2 as D (6 bases). Trimming removed 7 bases at V and 4 bases at J, with 15 bases between. The CDR3 loop spans 14 amino acids. CDR1 is SGHNT and CDR2 is YENEEA in the germline V gene. DNA for the CDR3: TGTGCCAGCAAGTTCCGGGACTCTGCAGATACGCAGTATTTT. Its translation: CASKFRDSADTQYF.

The CDR3 loop is CASSFPRQGTGELFF. In DNA, the CDR3 is TGCGCCAGCAGCTTCCCTAGACAGGGCACCGGGGAGCTGTTTTTT. This sequence joins TRBV5-1 and TRBJ2-2, with 7 bases lining up with TRBD1. Germline V lookup: CDR1 SGHRS, CDR2 YFSETQ. V dropped 2 bases and J dropped 4; count of bases not matched to a gene: 5. This CDR3 is built from 15 residues.

The rearrangement joins TRBV28 to TRBJ2-5, with 7 bases identical to TRBD1. The CDR3 spans 13 residues. Germline V lookup: CDR1 MDHEN, CDR2 SYDVKM. The V segment lost 6 bases and the J segment 2 bases; nucleotides outside the gene matches: 3. CDR3 bases: TGTGCCAGCAGCGGACAGGTTCAAGAGACCCAGTACTTC. Encoded protein: CASSGQVQETQYF.

The CDR3 is CASSLSRGARQPQHF. CDR3 nucleotides: TGTGCCAGTAGTCTTTCTCGGGGGGCACGCCAGCCCCAGCATTTT. The V call is TRBV19, the J call TRBJ1-5, with D possibly TRBD1 on 6 matching bases. Germline CDR1 LNHDA, CDR2 SQIVND (reference sequence). The CDR3 runs 15 residues. Trimming cost V 5 bases and J 7 bases, with 18 bases left between them.

In DNA form, the CDR3 reads TGTGCCAGCAGTCCGACCGGGACAGCTTATAGCAATCAGCCCCAGCATTTT. It encodes CASSPTGTAYSNQPQHF. The rearrangement joins TRBV28 to TRBJ1-5, with 7 bases identical to TRBD1. Germline CDR1 and CDR2: MDHEN and SYDVKM. V shed 5 bases and J 0 bases; nucleotides not matched to a gene: 10. The CDR3 totals 17 residues.

The gene calls are TRBV4-1 and TRBJ1-5, with a possible D match to TRBD1 (5 bases). The CDR3 loop spans 16 amino acids. The germline V and J ends were trimmed by 0 bases and 7 bases, with 16 bases remaining between them. Germline lookup yields CDR1 MGHRA and CDR2 YSYEKL. The CDR3 region is CASSQEGEGIGQPQHF. For the CDR3, the DNA is TGCGCCAGCAGCCAAGAAGGGGAAGGGATTGGACAGCCCCAGCATTTT.

The sample holds a few counts of this clone. This CDR3 is CASSILPRGGLTQHF. The CDR3 DNA follows: TGTGCCAGCTCCATTTTACCCCGGGGGGGCCTGACCCAGCATTTT. The chain links TRBV28 to TRBJ1-5; TRBD1 might be the D (6 bases). V was pared by 8 bases and J by 11 bases, with 25 bases between. CDR3 size: 15 residues. Germline CDR1 and CDR2: MDHEN and SYDVKM.

V usage is TRBV5-6 and J usage is TRBJ2-7, with a possible D match to TRBD1 (5 bases). Trimming removed 2 bases from V and 6 bases from J, with 6 bases in between. Germline CDR1 reads SGHDT; CDR2 reads YYEEEE. The CDR3 spans 11 residues. CDR3 in DNA: TGTGCCAGCAGCTTAGGGGCCGAGCAGTACTTC. It specifies CASSLGAEQYF.

This clone was detected only once. V is TRBV10-3 and J is TRBJ1-2; 7 bases are shared with TRBD1. Germline V CDR1 and CDR2: ENHRY, SYGVKD. Trimming cost V 0 bases and J 5 bases; bases outside gene matches: 3. This CDR3 is built from 14 residues. This chain's CDR3 is CAISESEQGYGYTF. The CDR3 DNA is TGTGCCATCAGTGAGTCGGAACAGGGGTATGGCTACACCTTC.

The chain carries TRBV27 and TRBJ2-7, with 11 nucleotides matching TRBD2. The CDR3 spans 18 residues. Germline V gene sequence: CDR1 MNHEY, CDR2 SMNVEV (reference sequence). The V and J ends lost 4 bases and 3 bases, in that order; junction bases with no gene match: 14. The CDR3 is CASSSLSGRALTGYEQYF. In DNA, the CDR3 is TGTGCCAGCAGTTCCCTTAGCGGGAGGGCCCTAACTGGCTACGAGCAGTACTTC.

The genes are TRBV5-1 and TRBJ2-1; TRBD2 matches 13 bases. CDR1 and CDR2 from the germline V gene are SGHRS and YFSETQ. Unmatched junction bases numbered 3, after V lost 0 bases and J lost 6 bases. The length of the CDR3 is 16 residues. In nucleotides, the CDR3 is TGCGCCAGCAGCTTGGTAGGACTAGCGGGGGTCAATGAGCAGTTCTTC. Amino acid sequence: CASSLVGLAGVNEQFF.

This clone has a handful of counts. The gene calls are TRBV28 and TRBJ1-5, with 8 bases fitting TRBD1. Germline V lookup: CDR1 MDHEN, CDR2 SYDVKM. This CDR3 has 14 amino acids. V shed 5 bases, J shed 2 bases, and the junction held 2 bases outside the gene matches. The CDR3, as DNA: TGTGCCAGCAGTGCGACAGGGGGCAATCAGCCCCAGCATTTT. Translated, it gives CASSATGGNQPQHF. Together with reference TRBV28 and TRBJ1-5, the CDR3 gives the full variable domain: DVKVTQSSRYLVKRTGEKVFLECVQDMDHENMFWYRQDPGLGLRLIYFSYDVKMKEKGDIPEGYSVSREKKERFSLILESASTNQTSMYLCASSATGGNQPQHFGDGTRLSIL.

V and J are TRBV18 and TRBJ1-1; TRBD1 agrees at 11 bases. Unmatched junction bases numbered 6, after V lost 4 bases and J lost 5 bases. Germline-derived CDR1 and CDR2 are KGHSH and LQKENI. There are 15 residues in the CDR3. The CDR3 spells CASSLGQGAVTEAFF. The CDR3 DNA is TGTGCCAGCTCACTAGGACAGGGGGCAGTTACTGAAGCTTTCTTT.

This clone showed up just a few times. The chain carries TRBV5-1 and TRBJ2-7; D might be TRBD2 (5 bases). Germline V gene data show CDR1 as SGHRS and CDR2 as YFSETQ. The germline V and J ends were trimmed by 1 base and 5 bases, with 16 bases remaining between them. CDR3 length equals 15 residues. CDR3 bases: TGCGCCAGCAGCTTGTCCGGGAAGGCAACTAACGAGCAGTACTTC. It codes for CASSLSGKATNEQYF. The full variable domain, with the rest looked up from reference TRBV5-1 and TRBJ2-7, is KAGVTQTPRYLIKTRGQQVTLSCSPISGHRSVSWYQQTPGQGLQFLFEYFSETQRNKGNFPGRFSGRQFSNSRSEMNVSTLELGDSALYLCASSLSGKATNEQYFGPGTRLTVT.